One and the same sample provided the 15 T cell receptor beta chains below, sequenced in a study of blood T cell repertoires in COVID-19. The data were produced by immunoSEQ multiplex PCR, yet TCRdb's version contains in-frame clones alone and is incomplete. The sample yields 230,000 or so clones, less than 90% seen once. The sample comprised PBMCs or T cells enriched from blood (not recorded which). The receptor source for this set is a woman aged 30 to 39 who had recovered from COVID-19.

The V and J genes are TRBV12-3 or TRBV12-4 and TRBJ1-2; 9 nucleotides agree with TRBD1. The CDR3 has 11 amino acids. V was clipped by 8 bases and J by 8 bases; unmatched bases: 3. CDR3 residues: CASWTGDGYTF. DNA for the CDR3: TGTGCCAGCTGGACAGGGGACGGCTACACCTTC.

The rearrangement uses TRBV19 and TRBJ2-5; 8 bases match TRBD1. The CDR3 is made up of 15 amino acids. The germline CDR1 and CDR2 sequences are LNHDA and SQIVND (reference sequence). V trimming: 5 bases; J trimming: 5 bases; junction bases outside the gene matches: 10. CDR3 sequence reads: CASSLRTGSGETQYF. CDR3 nucleotides: TGTGCCAGTAGTCTACGGACAGGGAGTGGGGAGACCCAGTACTTC.

The chain employs TRBV3-1 (or the pseudogene TRBV3-2) and TRBJ1-6, with 9 nucleotides matching TRBD1. This CDR3 spans 17 amino acids. CDR1 is LGHDT, CDR2 YNNKEL, per germline (reference sequence). Unmatched junction bases numbered 8, after V lost 1 base and J lost 7 bases. The chain's CDR3 is CASSQAGLDRGNSPLHF. The CDR3 DNA is TGTGCCAGCAGCCAAGCCGGATTGGACAGGGGCAATTCACCCCTCCACTTT.

The chain uses TRBV27 and TRBJ1-1, with 12 nucleotides matching TRBD1. J lost 6 bases, V lost 7 bases, and 9 bases had no gene match. This CDR3 contains 15 residues. Germline loops: CDR1 MNHEY, CDR2 SMNVEV (reference sequence). The DNA for the CDR3 is TGTGCCAGCAAGGGGACAGGGGGCTCGGTCCCTGAAGCTTTCTTT. It is translated as CASKGTGGSVPEAFF.

The gene calls are TRBV12-5 and TRBJ1-2; D gene ambiguous. The CDR3 length is 14 residues. Trimming left V 0 bases short and J 4 bases short, with 9 bases between. Germline CDR1 and CDR2: LGHNT and FRNRAP. The CDR3 nucleotides read TGTGCTAGTGGTTTGGTACATTTTGCCTATGGCTACACCTTC. It encodes CASGLVHFAYGYTF.

The gene calls are TRBV28 and TRBJ2-7; 7 positions agree with TRBD1. CDR3 length: 15 amino acids. Per germline, CDR1 MDHEN and CDR2 SYDVKM. V gave up 1 base and J gave up 0 bases; unmatched junction bases: 3. In DNA, the CDR3 is TGTGCCAGCAGTTTATTGGACAGGAGCTCCTACGAGCAGTACTTC. Residues: CASSLLDRSSYEQYF.

This chain links TRBV5-8 with TRBJ2-5; no reliable D call. CDR1 and CDR2 from the germline V gene are SGHTS and YDEGEE. The CDR3 runs 13 residues. V lost 3 bases and J 0 bases, leaving 6 bases between the germline ends. The CDR3 spells CASSSYYQETQYF. The CDR3 DNA reads as TGTGCCAGCAGCTCTTACTACCAAGAGACCCAGTACTTC.

As DNA, the CDR3 is TGCGCCAGCAGCTTGGATATTTCGGGGGTACAAAGCACAGATACGCAGTATTTT. Protein sequence: CASSLDISGVQSTDTQYF. The rearrangement joins TRBV5-1 to TRBJ2-3; the D gene is possibly TRBD2 (6 bases). The V end was cut by 0 bases, the J end by 0 bases, with 17 bases between. The CDR3 is 18 residues long. Germline assignment: CDR1 SGHRS and CDR2 YFSETQ.

CDR3 sequence reads: CASSQDMASGVAEQFF. The CDR3 DNA follows: TGCGCCAGCAGCCAAGATATGGCTAGCGGGGTGGCTGAGCAGTTCTTC. J is TRBJ2-1 and V is TRBV4-3, with TRBD2 matching over 9 bases. V trimming: 0 bases; J trimming: 9 bases; junction bases outside the gene matches: 9. This CDR3 is 16 amino acids long. Looked up from germline, CDR1 is LGHNA and CDR2 is YSLEER.

This clone was detected only a few times. This chain joins TRBV25-1 and TRBJ2-2, with a tentative D call TRBD2 (6 bases). Trimming removed 3 bases from V and 6 bases from J, with 11 bases in between. Germline lookup yields CDR1 MGHDK and CDR2 SYGVNS. The CDR3 consists of 14 residues. As DNA, the CDR3 is TGTGCCAGCAGTGATTCGTCGGGGGCCGGGGAGCTGTTTTTT. As protein: CASSDSSGAGELFF.

V gene TRBV11-2 combines with J gene TRBJ1-1; D is unresolved. The germline V gene has CDR1 SGHAT and CDR2 FQNNGV. This CDR3 comprises 11 residues. Deletions cut 2 bases from V and 5 bases from J, with 3 bases between. The CDR3 reads CASSLLTEAFF. As DNA, the CDR3 is TGTGCCAGCAGCTTATTAACTGAAGCTTTCTTT.

This sequence joins TRBV3-1 (or the pseudogene TRBV3-2) and TRBJ2-3; 7 bases agree with TRBD2. The CDR3 extends over 17 amino acids. Germline V gene sequence: CDR1 LGHDT, CDR2 YNNKEL (reference sequence). Losses at the gene ends were 3 bases for V and 2 bases for J; bases not matched to a gene: 11. The CDR3, as DNA: TGTGCCAGCAGCCATGATCGACTAGCAATTTACACAGATACGCAGTATTTT. Its translation is CASSHDRLAIYTDTQYF.

This sequence joins TRBV21-1 and TRBJ2-7; the table's D call, TRBD2, was not checked against the DNA. TRBV21-1 is noted as a pseudogene. CDR3 length equals 12 residues. The CDR3 loop reads CASSKGYYEQYF. CDR3 sequence (DNA): TGTGCCAGCAGCAAAGGTTACTACGAGCAGTACTTC.

The chain carries TRBV5-1 and TRBJ1-2; a possible D gene is TRBD1 (6 bases). Trimming pared 5 bases from V and 6 bases from J, leaving 14 bases between. This CDR3 region has 13 residues. CDR1 and CDR2 from the germline V gene are SGHRS and YFSETQ. CDR3 residues: CASRGKQGHGYTF. DNA for the CDR3: TGCGCCAGCAGGGGGAAACAGGGCCATGGCTACACCTTC.

The chain couples TRBV5-5 to TRBJ2-7; D remains ambiguous. Germline loops: CDR1 SGHKS, CDR2 YYEKEE (reference sequence). The CDR3 contains 13 residues. V gave up 0 bases and J gave up 2 bases, with 6 bases separating them. The CDR3 loop is CASSLDRAYEQYF. In DNA form, the CDR3 reads TGTGCCAGCAGCTTGGACAGAGCCTACGAGCAGTACTTC.